Sequencing of this T cell receptor beta chain was carried out in a study of graft-versus-host responses after intestinal transplantation. At the level of the study: Recipients obtained multivisceral, liver-intestinal, or isolated intestinal transplants. Notes on the study in general: Early after transplant, HvG clones declined as circulating GvH clones peaked. GvH clonotypes were identified within recipient marrow, with a subset emerging first in ileum or blood.

The CDR3 spans 16 residues. CDR1 is MDHEN and CDR2 is SYDVKM in the germline V gene. With 1 base clipped from V and 4 bases from J, the junction kept 6 bases outside the gene matches. Assay used: immunoSEQ multiplex PCR; TCRdb lists only in-frame clones, some missing. The data show some 140,000 clones, with roughly 91% seen just once and about 0.19% held by the top ten. Concerning this clone: Its antigen is still unknown.

The sequences come from unstimulated CD4+ T cells sorted from spleen or lymph node cells, collected before intestinal transplant. The receptor comes from a human donor who received an intestinal transplant. The chain employs TRBV28 and TRBJ2-7; 11 nucleotides match TRBD1. CDR3 sequence: CASSLLPDRGRYEQYF. CDR3 DNA: TGTGCCAGCAGTTTATTGCCGGACAGGGGGCGATACGAGCAGTACTTC.